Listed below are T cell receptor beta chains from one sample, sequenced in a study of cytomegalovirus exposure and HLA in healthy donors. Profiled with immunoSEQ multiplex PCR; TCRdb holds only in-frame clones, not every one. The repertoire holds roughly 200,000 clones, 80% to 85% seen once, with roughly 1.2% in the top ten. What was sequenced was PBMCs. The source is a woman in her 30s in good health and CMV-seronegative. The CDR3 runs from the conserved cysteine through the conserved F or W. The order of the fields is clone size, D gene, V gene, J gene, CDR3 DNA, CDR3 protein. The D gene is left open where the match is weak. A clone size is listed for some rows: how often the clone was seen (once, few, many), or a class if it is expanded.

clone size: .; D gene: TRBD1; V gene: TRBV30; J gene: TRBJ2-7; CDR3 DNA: TGTGCCTGGGGAGACAGGGGGAGTTACGAGCAGTACTTC; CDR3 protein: CAWGDRGSYEQYF
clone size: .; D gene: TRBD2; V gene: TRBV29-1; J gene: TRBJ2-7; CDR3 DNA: TGCAGCGTTGAAGGCGGAATGGGGACTAGTAGCTACGAGCAGTACTTC; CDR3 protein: CSVEGGMGTSSYEQYF
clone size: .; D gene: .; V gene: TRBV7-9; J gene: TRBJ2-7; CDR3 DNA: TGTGCCAGCAGCTTAGTAGGGACAAGGACCTCCGAGCAGTACTTC; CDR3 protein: CASSLVGTRTSEQYF
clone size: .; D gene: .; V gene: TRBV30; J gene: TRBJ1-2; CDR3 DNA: TGTGCCTGGAGTTCTACTGGTGATGGCTACACCTTC; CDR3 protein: CAWSSTGDGYTF
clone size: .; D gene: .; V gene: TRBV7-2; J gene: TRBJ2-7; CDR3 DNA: TGTGCCAGCAGCTTTGCGGGATCATACGAGCAGTACTTC; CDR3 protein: CASSFAGSYEQYF
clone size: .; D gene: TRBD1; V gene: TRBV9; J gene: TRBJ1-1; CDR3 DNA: TGTGCCAGCAGCGTCGGACAGGGCGCCACTGAAGCTTTCTTT; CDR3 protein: CASSVGQGATEAFF
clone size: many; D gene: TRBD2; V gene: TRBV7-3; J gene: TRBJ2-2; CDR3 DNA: TGTGCCAGCAGCCCCAGCGGGGGGGCCACCGGGGAGCTGTTTTTT; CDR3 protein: CASSPSGGATGELFF
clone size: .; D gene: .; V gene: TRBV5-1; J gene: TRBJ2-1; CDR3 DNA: TGCGCCAGCAGCTCTAGCAATGAGCAGTTCTTC; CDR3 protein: CASSSSNEQFF
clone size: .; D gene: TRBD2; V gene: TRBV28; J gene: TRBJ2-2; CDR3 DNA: TGTGCCAGCCGAATGGGAGGGTCATACACCGGGGAGCTGTTTTTT; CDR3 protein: CASRMGGSYTGELFF
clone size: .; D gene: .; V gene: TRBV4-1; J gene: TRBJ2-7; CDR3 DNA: TGCGCCAGCAGTCAGATGGGCGTATCCGAGCAGTACTTC; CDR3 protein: CASSQMGVSEQYF
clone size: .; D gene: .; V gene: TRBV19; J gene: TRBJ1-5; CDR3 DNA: TGTGCCAGTAGTATGATTCGGGGGGCAGGCAATCAGCCCCAGCATTTT; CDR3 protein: CASSMIRGAGNQPQHF
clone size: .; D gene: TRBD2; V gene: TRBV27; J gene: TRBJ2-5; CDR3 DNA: TGTGCCAGCAGCCCTCCGGGACTAGCGGTAGAGACCCAGTACTTC; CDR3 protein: CASSPPGLAVETQYF
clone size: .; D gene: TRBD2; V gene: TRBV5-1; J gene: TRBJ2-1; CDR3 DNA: TGCGCCAGCAGCTTTGGGAGCGGGAGGACTTACAATGAGCAGTTCTTC; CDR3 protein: CASSFGSGRTYNEQFF
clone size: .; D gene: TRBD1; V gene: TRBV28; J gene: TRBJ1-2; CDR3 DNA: TGTGCCAGCAGTTCCTACAGGGGGCTAGTATATGGCTACACCTTC; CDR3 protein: CASSSYRGLVYGYTF
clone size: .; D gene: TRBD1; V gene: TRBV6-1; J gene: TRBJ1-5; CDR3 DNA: TGTGCCAGCAGTTCACAGGGGACGAATCAGCCCCAGCATTTT; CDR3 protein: CASSSQGTNQPQHF
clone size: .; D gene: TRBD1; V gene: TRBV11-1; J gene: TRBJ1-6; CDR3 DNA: TGTGCCAGCAGCGCTTTACCAGGGGGTAAAAATTCACCCCTCCACTTT; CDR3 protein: CASSALPGGKNSPLHF
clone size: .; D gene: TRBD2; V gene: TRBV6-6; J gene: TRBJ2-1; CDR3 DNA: TGTGCCAGCCATTCATTGCGGGAGGGCCCTCATGAGCAGTTCTTC; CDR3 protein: CASHSLREGPHEQFF
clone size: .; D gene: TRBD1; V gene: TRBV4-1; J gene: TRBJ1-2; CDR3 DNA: TGCGCCAGCAGCCAAGGCCGGGACAGGGGGTTGTATGGCTACACCTTC; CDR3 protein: CASSQGRDRGLYGYTF
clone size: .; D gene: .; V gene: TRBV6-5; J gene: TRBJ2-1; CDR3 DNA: TGTGCCAGCAGTTACTCTGTAAGGGGCCGGAATGAGCAGTTCTTC; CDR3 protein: CASSYSVRGRNEQFF
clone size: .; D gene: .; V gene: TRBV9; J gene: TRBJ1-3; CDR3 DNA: TGTGCCAGCAGCGTAGGATCCCTGGAGGGAAACACCATATATTTT; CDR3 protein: CASSVGSLEGNTIYF
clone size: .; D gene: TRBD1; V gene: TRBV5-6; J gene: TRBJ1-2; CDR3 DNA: TGTGCCAGCATCTTAGGGGACAGGGCGATCTCCTTC; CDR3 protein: CASILGDRAISF
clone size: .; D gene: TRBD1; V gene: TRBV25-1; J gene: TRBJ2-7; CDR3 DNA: TGTGCCAGCAGTGTCGACAGGGTACGGGGCGAGCAGTACTTC; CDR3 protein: CASSVDRVRGEQYF
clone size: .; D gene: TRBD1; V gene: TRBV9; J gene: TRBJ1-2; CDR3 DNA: TGTGCCAGCAGCGTGGGTAGGGGGCATATGGATGGCTACACCTTC; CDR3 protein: CASSVGRGHMDGYTF
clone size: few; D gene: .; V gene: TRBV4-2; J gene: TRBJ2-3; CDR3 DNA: TGTGCCAGCAGCCAAGATCTGAGCACAGATACGCAGTATTTT; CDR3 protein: CASSQDLSTDTQYF
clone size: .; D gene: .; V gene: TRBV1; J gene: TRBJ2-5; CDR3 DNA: TGCACCAGCAGCCAATCGGTTGCAGAGACCCAGTACTTC; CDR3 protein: CTSSQSVAETQYF
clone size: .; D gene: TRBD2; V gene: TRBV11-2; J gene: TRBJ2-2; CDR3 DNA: TGTGCCAGCAGCTTCCGTAGCGGGAGGGCCGTTAACACCGGGGAGCTGTTTTTT; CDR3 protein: CASSFRSGRAVNTGELFF
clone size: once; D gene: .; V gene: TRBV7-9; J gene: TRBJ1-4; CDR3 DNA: TGTGCCAGCAGCTTGGAACAGGCAACTAATGAAAAACTGTTTTTT; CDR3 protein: CASSLEQATNEKLFF
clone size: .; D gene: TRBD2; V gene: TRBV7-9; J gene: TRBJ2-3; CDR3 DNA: TGTGCCAGCAGCTCGCAGCTAGCGGGACCTGGCACAGATACGCAGTATTTT; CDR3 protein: CASSSQLAGPGTDTQYF